Described below is a single T cell receptor beta chain sequence and its context. These data are taken from a study of blood T cell repertoires in COVID-19. Study at large: PBMCs, B-cell-depleted T cells, or T cells were the source of the cDNA or gDNA that made up the material.

Original processing methods: Reference gene primer amplification gave nucleated cell count estimates. Measured with immunoSEQ multiplex PCR; TCRdb has only the in-frame clones, and not every one. V, J and clone size reflect that table, while D and trimming were determined from the DNA. The sample has hundreds of thousands of clones, almost 90% seen once. Germline CDR1 and CDR2: SGHRS and YFSETQ. Trimming removed 1 base from V and 4 bases from J; junction bases left unmatched: 4. There are 14 residues in the CDR3. Living in 25 or so US areas, the participants were between roughly 18 and 89 years of age. Self-reported history from a screening survey and questionnaire set each donor's cohort.

This TCR derives from a woman between 18 and 29 years old with acute COVID-19. This chain uses TRBV5-1 with TRBJ1-1, with 7 bases matching TRBD1. The sequenced sample was PBMCs or T cells enriched from blood (not recorded which). The CDR3 DNA reads TGCGCCAGCAGCTTGCGACAGGGCCGCACTGAAGCTTTCTTT. This gives the protein CASSLRQGRTEAFF.